The TCR beta chain described here comes from a study of post-analysis software for immune sequencing data. Overall study: There were relapsing-remitting, secondary progressive and progressive-relapsing multiple sclerosis among the disease courses included.

Prepared libraries of TCR beta cDNA carried unique molecular identifiers. Each CDR3 protein is one row after TCRdb ran MiXCR on the PCR reads. This table holds roughly 600,000 distinct CDR3 sequences, about 40% found once. With regard to this clonotype: Its antigen is not known.

Germline loops: CDR1 LGHDT, CDR2 YNNKEL (reference sequence). V was clipped by 1 base and J by 6 bases, with 9 bases between them. The CDR3 has 13 amino acids. Study findings and constraints: The study found TRBV5-6, TRBV5-1 and TRBV20-1 among five TRBV segments more frequent in patients than controls. Controls' normalized Chao1 diversity significantly exceeded that of multiple sclerosis patients.

Material: blood. The chain couples TRBV3-1 to TRBJ1-2, with unresolved D. This clonotype originated in a girl aged 5-17 years with multiple sclerosis. The CDR3 sequence: CASSQAAGHGYTF. The CDR3 DNA follows: TGTGCCAGCAGCCAAGCGGCAGGACATGGCTACACCTTC. The variable domain in full, with the rest retrieved from reference TRBV3-1 and TRBJ1-2, is DTAVSQTPKYLVTQMGNDKSIKCEQNLGHDTMYWYKQDSKKFLKIMFSYNNKELIINETVPNRFSPKSPDKAHLNLHINSLELGDSAVYFCASSQAAGHGYTFGSGTRLTVV.